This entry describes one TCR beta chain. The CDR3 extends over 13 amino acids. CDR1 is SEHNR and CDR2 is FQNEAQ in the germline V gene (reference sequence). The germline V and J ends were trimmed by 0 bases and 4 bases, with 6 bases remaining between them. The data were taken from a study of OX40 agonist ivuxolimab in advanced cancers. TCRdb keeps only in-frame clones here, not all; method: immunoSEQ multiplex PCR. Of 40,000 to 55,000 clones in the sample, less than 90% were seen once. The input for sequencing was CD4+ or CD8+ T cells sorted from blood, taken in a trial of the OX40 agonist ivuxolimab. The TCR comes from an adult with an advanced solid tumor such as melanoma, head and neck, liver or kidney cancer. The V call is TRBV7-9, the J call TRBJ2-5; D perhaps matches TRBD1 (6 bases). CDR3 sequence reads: CASSLAGGETQYF. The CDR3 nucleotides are TGTGCCAGCAGCTTAGCAGGGGGAGAGACCCAGTACTTC.